This is a list of T cell receptor beta chains from one sample in a study of OX40 agonist ivuxolimab in advanced cancers. Produced via immunoSEQ multiplex PCR; TCRdb's table is partial and in-frame only. The sample carries approximately 70,000 clones, around nine tenths recorded once. This specimen was CD4+ or CD8+ T cells sorted from blood, taken in a trial of the OX40 agonist ivuxolimab. The receptors were sampled from an adult with an advanced solid tumor such as melanoma, head and neck, liver or kidney cancer. Each CDR3 is given with its conserved first and last residue. The D gene is left open where the match is weak. Clone size, where shown, is once, few, many, or a class for clones that have expanded.

d_call j_call clone_size v_call cdr3_nt cdr3_aa
- TRBJ2-3 once TRBV27 TGTGCCAGCAGTTTATATAGGGTCGGCACAGATACGCAGTATTTT CASSLYRVGTDTQYF
TRBD1 TRBJ1-1 - TRBV9 TGTGCCAGCAGCGTAGATGAGGACAGGGAGGGCATGAACACTGAAGCTTTCTTT CASSVDEDREGMNTEAFF
- TRBJ2-1 - TRBV7-2 TGTGCCACCACGGTGGCGGGGAAATACAATGAGCAGTTCTTC CATTVAGKYNEQFF
TRBD1 TRBJ1-4 - TRBV2 TGTGCCAGCAGTAACCCGGGACAGGGAACGATCCCCCTTAATGAAAAACTGTTTTTT CASSNPGQGTIPLNEKLFF
- TRBJ2-3 - TRBV5-5 TGTGCCAGCAGCCCCCGTTGGGGGCTCAGCACAGATACGCAGTATTTT CASSPRWGLSTDTQYF
- TRBJ1-2 - TRBV30 TGTGCCTGGAGTCGGGACGGAGCATCTAACTATGGCTACACCTTC CAWSRDGASNYGYTF
TRBD1 TRBJ1-3 - TRBV4-1 TGCGCCAGCAGCCAAGTCGGGACAGCCTCTGGAAACACCATATATTTT CASSQVGTASGNTIYF
- TRBJ1-1 medium-sized TRBV7-9 TGTGCCAGCAGCTTAGACAGGCTTATGATGAACACTGAAGCTTTCTTT CASSLDRLMMNTEAFF
TRBD1 TRBJ1-4 - TRBV7-9 TGTGCCAGCAGCTTAGAGAGGGGGGGACAGGGAGCCTCCGGTGAAAAACTGTTTTTT CASSLERGGQGASGEKLFF
- TRBJ2-7 once TRBV27 TGTGCCAGCAGTTCCCCTTGGACGGGCATACTCGAGCAGTACTTC CASSSPWTGILEQYF
- TRBJ2-1 - TRBV15 TGTGCCACCGCGTCATTGGACAATGAGCAGTTCTTC CATASLDNEQFF
TRBD2 TRBJ2-1 - TRBV4-2 TGTGCCAGCAGCCCTAGGGATGCGGGGGGCCCCTACAATGAGCAGTTCTTC CASSPRDAGGPYNEQFF
- TRBJ2-7 - TRBV15 TGTGCCACCAGCAGAGGGAGAGGTGCCTCCTACGAGCAGTACTTC CATSRGRGASYEQYF
- TRBJ1-1 - TRBV27 TGTGCCAGCAGTTTATCGCCAGGGGTACCGATGAACACTGAAGCTTTCTTT CASSLSPGVPMNTEAFF
TRBD1 TRBJ1-5 - TRBV19 TGTGCCAGTAGTGGGACAGGGGAAAATCAGCCCCAGCATTTT CASSGTGENQPQHF
- TRBJ2-2 - TRBV21-1 TGTGCCAGCATCAAGCGTAAACAAGACACCGGGGAGCTGTTTTTT CASIKRKQDTGELFF
- TRBJ2-7 - TRBV4-3 TGCGCCAGCAGCCAAGATCTCCAGGGACTCTCCTACGAGCAGTACTTC CASSQDLQGLSYEQYF
TRBD1 TRBJ1-2 - TRBV7-9 TGTGCCAGCAGCCACATCGACCGGGGACAGGATGGCTACACCTTC CASSHIDRGQDGYTF
- TRBJ2-1 - TRBV7-3 TGTGCCAGCAGCCACCCCTCGGTAGCGGTGAGCTCCTACAATGAGCAGTTCTTC CASSHPSVAVSSYNEQFF
- TRBJ1-2 - TRBV30 TGTGCCTGGCTCAATACCCACGGGACGGCGAAGTATGGCTACACCTTC CAWLNTHGTAKYGYTF
TRBD1 TRBJ1-6 - TRBV4-3 TGCGCCAGCAGCCAGGGGACAGATTCACCCCTCCACTTT CASSQGTDSPLHF
- TRBJ2-1 - TRBV7-6 TGTGCCAGCAGCTCGCACGTTTCCAATGAGCAGTTCTTC CASSSHVSNEQFF
TRBD1 TRBJ1-1 - TRBV7-9 TGTGCCAGCAGCCTCGGGACAGGGCTGAACACTGAAGCTTTCTTT CASSLGTGLNTEAFF
- TRBJ2-2 - TRBV4-1 TGCGCCAGCAGCCAAGCAGAGGCCGGGGAGCTGTTTTTT CASSQAEAGELFF
- TRBJ1-1 - TRBV9 TGTGCCAGCAGCGTAGCGGGGTCGTGGACGGATACTGAAGCTTTCTTT CASSVAGSWTDTEAFF
TRBD1 TRBJ2-7 - TRBV4-1 TGCGCCAGCAGCCAACAAGGACAGGACTACGAGCAGTACTTC CASSQQGQDYEQYF
- TRBJ2-1 - TRBV12-5 TGTGCTAGTGGTTTTCAGTTAAGGCGGGATTCCTACAATGAGCAGTTCTTC CASGFQLRRDSYNEQFF
- TRBJ1-1 - TRBV4-3 TGCGCCAGCAGCTTCCGGACCCGGACTGAAGCTTTCTTT CASSFRTRTEAFF
- TRBJ1-1 - TRBV15 TGTGCCACCAGCAGAGAGCAGACGAACACTGAAGCTTTCTTT CATSREQTNTEAFF
- TRBJ1-3 - TRBV7-6 TGTGCCAGCAGCCTACTGGGCCGAGGCTCTGGAAACACCATATATTTT CASSLLGRGSGNTIYF
- TRBJ2-5 - TRBV4-1 TGCGCCAGCAGCCTTGGACTCCCGAAGGAGACCCAGTACTTC CASSLGLPKETQYF
TRBD2 TRBJ2-7 - TRBV4-2 TGTGCCAGCAGCCAACCCTTTAAAGCGGGAGGCTACGAGCAGTACTTC CASSQPFKAGGYEQYF
TRBD1 TRBJ1-6 - TRBV6-6 TGTGCCAGCACCCCGGACAGGGGTTATTCACCCCTCCACTTT CASTPDRGYSPLHF
TRBD2 TRBJ2-1 - TRBV11-2 TGTGCCAGCAGCTTTGGGACTAGCGGATACAATGAGCAGTTCTTC CASSFGTSGYNEQFF
TRBD2 TRBJ2-7 - TRBV9 TGTGCCAGCAGCGACCCTAGCGGGGGCCCACTCGGCGAGCAGTACTTC CASSDPSGGPLGEQYF
- TRBJ1-1 - TRBV27 TGTGCCAGCAGTTTATTACGGGGGAACACTGAAGCTTTCTTT CASSLLRGNTEAFF
TRBD1 TRBJ2-7 - TRBV28 TGTGCCAGCAGCCGGGATGGGACAGGGGGCTCCTACGAGCAGTACTTC CASSRDGTGGSYEQYF
- TRBJ2-7 - TRBV4-3 TGCGCCAGCAGCCAAGATAACCAGGCTAGCTCCTACGAGCAGTACTTC CASSQDNQASSYEQYF
- TRBJ2-7 - TRBV28 TGTGCCAGCAGTTTAAACTACCGGGTTGGTCAACTGTACGAGCAGTACTTC CASSLNYRVGQLYEQYF
- TRBJ2-5 - TRBV7-9 TGTGCCAGCAGCTTTCCATCCGGGGGAGAGACCCAGTACTTC CASSFPSGGETQYF
- TRBJ2-7 few TRBV5-1 TGCGCCAGCAGCTTGGCCGAGGCTGAAGCCTACGAGCAGTACTTC CASSLAEAEAYEQYF